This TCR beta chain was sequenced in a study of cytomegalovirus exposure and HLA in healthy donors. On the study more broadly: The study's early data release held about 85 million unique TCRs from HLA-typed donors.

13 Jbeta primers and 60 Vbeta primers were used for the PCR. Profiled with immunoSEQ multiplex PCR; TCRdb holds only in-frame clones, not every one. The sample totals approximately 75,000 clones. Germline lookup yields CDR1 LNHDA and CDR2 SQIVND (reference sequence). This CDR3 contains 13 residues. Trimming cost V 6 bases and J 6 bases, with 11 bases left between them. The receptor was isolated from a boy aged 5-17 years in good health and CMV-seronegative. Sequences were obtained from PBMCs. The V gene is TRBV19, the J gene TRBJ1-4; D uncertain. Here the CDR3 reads CASRRLEDEKLFF. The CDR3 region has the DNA TGTGCCAGTAGAAGACTGGAGGATGAAAAACTGTTTTTT.